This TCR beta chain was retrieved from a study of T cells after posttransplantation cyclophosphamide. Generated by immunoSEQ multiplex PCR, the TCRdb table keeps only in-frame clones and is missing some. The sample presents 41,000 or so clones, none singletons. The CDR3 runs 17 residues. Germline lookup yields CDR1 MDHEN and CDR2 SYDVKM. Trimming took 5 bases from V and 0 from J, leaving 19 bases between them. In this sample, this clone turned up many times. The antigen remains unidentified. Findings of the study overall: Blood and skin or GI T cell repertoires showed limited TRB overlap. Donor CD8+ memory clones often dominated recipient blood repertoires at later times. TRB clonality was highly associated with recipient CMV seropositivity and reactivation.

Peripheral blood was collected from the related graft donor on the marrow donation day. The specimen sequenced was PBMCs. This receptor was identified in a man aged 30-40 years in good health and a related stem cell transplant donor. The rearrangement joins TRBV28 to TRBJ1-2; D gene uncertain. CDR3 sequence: CASSNISPRSPNYGYTF. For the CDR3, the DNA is TGTGCCAGCAGTAACATTTCCCCCCGATCACCTAACTATGGCTACACCTTC.